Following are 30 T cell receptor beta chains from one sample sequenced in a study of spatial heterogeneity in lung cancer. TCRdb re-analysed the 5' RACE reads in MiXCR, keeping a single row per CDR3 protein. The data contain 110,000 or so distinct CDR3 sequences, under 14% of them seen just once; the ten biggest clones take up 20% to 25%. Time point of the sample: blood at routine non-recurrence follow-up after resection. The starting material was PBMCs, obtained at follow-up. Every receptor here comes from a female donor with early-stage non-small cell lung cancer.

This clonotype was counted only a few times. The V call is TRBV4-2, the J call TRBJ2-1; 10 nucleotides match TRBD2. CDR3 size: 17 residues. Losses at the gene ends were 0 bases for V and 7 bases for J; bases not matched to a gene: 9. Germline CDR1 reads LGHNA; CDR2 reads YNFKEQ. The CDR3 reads CASSQDGTGTSVNEQFF. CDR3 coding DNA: TGTGCCAGCAGCCAAGATGGTACCGGGACTAGCGTTAATGAGCAGTTCTTC.

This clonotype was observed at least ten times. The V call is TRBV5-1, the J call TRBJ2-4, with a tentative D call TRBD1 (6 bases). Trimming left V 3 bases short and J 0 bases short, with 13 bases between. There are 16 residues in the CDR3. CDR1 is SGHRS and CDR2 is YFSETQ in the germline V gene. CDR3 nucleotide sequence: TGCGCCAGCAGCTCCCGGGACAACCTAGCCAAAAACATTCAGTACTTC. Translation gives CASSSRDNLAKNIQYF.

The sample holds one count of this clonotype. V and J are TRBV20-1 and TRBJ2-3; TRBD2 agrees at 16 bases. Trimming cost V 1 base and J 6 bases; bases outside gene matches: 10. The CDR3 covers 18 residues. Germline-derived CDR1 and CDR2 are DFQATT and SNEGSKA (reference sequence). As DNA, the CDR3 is TGCAGTGCTAGAGCCCCGTCCGGGACTAGCGGGAGGGCCGATACGCAGTATTTT. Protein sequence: CSARAPSGTSGRADTQYF.

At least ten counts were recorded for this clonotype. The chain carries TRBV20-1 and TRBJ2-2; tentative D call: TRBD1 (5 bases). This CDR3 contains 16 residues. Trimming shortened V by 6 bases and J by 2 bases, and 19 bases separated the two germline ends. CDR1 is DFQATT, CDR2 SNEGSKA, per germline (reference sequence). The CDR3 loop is CSAKLIGRVNTGELFF. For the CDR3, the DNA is TGCAGTGCGAAACTTATCGGCAGGGTTAACACCGGGGAGCTGTTTTTT.

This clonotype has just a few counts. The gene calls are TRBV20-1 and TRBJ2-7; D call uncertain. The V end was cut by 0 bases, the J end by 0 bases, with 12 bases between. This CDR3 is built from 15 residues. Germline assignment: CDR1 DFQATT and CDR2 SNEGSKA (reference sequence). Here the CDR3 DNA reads TGCAGTGCTAGAGATCCGACCGCAAACTCCTACGAGCAGTACTTC. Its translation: CSARDPTANSYEQYF.

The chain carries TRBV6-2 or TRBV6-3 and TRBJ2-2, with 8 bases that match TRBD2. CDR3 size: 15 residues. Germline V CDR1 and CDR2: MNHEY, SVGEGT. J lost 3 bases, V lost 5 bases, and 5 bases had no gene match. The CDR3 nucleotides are TGTGCCAGCAGTCCAACTAGCGGCTACACCGGGGAGCTGTTTTTT. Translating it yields CASSPTSGYTGELFF.

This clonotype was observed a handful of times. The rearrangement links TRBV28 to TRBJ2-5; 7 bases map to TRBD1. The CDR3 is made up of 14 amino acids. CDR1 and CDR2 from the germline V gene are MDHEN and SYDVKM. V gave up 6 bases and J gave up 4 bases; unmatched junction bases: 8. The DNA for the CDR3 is TGTGCCAGCAGGGAAGGGGGCTCTAGAGAGACCCAGTACTTC. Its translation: CASREGGSRETQYF.

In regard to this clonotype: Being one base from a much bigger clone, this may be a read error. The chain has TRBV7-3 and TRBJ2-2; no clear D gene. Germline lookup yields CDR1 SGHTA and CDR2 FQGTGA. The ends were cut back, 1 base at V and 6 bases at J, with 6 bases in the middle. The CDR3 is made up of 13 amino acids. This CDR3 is CASSLSGAGELFF. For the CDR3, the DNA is TGTGCCAGCAGCTTAAGTGGGGCCGGGGAGCTGTTTTTT.

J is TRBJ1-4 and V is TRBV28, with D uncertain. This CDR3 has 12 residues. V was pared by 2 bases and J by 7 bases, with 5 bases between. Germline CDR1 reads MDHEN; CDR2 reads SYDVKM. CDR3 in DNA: TGTGCCAGCAGTTTACAGTTTGAAAAACTGTTTTTT. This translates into CASSLQFEKLFF.

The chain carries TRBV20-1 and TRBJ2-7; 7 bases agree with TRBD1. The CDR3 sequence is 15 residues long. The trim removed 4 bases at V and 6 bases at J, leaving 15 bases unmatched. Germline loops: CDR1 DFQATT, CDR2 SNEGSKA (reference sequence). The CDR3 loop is CSAITSTGFSGEQYF. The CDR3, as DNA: TGCAGTGCTATTACATCGACAGGGTTCTCGGGCGAGCAGTACTTC.

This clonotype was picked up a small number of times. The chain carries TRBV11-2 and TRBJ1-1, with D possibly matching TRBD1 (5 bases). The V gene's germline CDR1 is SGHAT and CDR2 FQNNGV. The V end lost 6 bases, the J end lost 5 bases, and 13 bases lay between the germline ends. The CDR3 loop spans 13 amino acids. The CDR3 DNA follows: TGTGCCAGCAGAGCCATCGGGGGAACTGAAGCTTTCTTT. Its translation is CASRAIGGTEAFF.

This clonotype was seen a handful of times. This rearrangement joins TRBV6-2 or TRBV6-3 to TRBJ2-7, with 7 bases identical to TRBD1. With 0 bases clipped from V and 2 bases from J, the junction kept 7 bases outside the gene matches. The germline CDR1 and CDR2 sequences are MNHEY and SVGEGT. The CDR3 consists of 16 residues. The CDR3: CASSYSRTGGAYEQYV. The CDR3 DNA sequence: TGTGCCAGCAGTTACTCGAGGACAGGAGGAGCCTACGAGCAGTACGTC.

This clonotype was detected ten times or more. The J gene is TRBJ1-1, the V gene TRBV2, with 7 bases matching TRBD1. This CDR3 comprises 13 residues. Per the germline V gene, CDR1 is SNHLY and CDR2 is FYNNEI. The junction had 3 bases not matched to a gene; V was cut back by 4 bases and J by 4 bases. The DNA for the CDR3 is TGTGCCAGCAGTGTACAGGGGAGCACTGAAGCTTTCTTT. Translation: CASSVQGSTEAFF.

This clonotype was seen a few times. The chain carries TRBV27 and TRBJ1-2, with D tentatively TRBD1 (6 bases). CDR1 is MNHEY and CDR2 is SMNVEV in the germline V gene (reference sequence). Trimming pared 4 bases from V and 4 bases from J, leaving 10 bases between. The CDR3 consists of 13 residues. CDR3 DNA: TGTGCCAGCAGTTCCCGACAGGCCTATGGCTACACCTTC. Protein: CASSSRQAYGYTF.

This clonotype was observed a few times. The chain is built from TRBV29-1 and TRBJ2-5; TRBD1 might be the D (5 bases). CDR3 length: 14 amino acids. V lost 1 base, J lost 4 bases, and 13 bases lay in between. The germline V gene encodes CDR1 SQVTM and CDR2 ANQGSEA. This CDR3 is CSVEAPGYGETQYF. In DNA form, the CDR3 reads TGCAGCGTTGAAGCTCCAGGGTACGGAGAGACCCAGTACTTC.

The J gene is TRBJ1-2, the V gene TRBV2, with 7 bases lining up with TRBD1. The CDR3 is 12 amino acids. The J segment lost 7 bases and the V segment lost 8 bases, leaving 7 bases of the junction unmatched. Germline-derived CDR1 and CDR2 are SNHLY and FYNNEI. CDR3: CASAPQGLGYTF. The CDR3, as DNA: TGTGCCAGCGCGCCACAGGGGCTTGGCTACACCTTC.

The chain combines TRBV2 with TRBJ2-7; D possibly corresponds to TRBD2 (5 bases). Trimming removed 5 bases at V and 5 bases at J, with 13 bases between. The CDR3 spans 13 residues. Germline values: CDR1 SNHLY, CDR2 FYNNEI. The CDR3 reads CASSPGVPHEQYV. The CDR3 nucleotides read TGTGCCAGCAGTCCCGGGGTCCCCCACGAGCAGTACGTC.

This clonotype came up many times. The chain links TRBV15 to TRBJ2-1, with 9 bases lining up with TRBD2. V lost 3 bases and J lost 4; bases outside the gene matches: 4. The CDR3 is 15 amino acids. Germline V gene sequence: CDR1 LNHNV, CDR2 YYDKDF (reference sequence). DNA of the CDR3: TGTGCCACCAGCAGCCTAGCGGGACTTTACAATGAGCAGTTCTTC. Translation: CATSSLAGLYNEQFF.

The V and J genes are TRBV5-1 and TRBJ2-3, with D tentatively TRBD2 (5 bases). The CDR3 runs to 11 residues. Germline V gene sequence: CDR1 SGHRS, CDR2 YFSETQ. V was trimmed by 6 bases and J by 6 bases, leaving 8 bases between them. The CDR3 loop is CASKEADTQYF. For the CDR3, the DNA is TGCGCCAGCAAGGAGGCGGATACGCAGTATTTT.

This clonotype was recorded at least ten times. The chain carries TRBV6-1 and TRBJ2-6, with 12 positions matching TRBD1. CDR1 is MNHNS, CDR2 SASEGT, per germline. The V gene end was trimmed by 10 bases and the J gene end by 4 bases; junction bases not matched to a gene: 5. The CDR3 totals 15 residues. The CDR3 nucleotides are TGTGCCACCCGGGACAGGGGGCCCGGGGCCAACGTCCTGACTTTC. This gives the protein CATRDRGPGANVLTF.

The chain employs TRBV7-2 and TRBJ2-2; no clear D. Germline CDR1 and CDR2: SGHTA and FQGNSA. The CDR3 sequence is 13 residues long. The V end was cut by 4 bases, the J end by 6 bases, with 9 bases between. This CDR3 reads CASSSEKPGELFF. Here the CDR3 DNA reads TGTGCCAGCAGCTCAGAAAAACCCGGGGAGCTGTTTTTT.

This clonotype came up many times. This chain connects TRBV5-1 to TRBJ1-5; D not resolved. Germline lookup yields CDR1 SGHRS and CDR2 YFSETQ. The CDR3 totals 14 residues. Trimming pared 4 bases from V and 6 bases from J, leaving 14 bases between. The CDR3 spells CASSKGPLGQPQHF. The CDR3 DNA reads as TGCGCCAGCAGCAAAGGACCGCTCGGTCAGCCCCAGCATTTT.

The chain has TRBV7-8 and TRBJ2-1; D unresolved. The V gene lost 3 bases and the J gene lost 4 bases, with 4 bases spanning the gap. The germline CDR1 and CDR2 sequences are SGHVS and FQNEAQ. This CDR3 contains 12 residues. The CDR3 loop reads CASSLWYNEQFF. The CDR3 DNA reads TGTGCCAGCAGCTTGTGGTACAATGAGCAGTTCTTC. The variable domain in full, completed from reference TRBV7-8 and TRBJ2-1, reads GAGVSQSPRYKVAKRGQDVALRCDPISGHVSLFWYQQALGQGPEFLTYFQNEAQLDKSGLPSDRFFAERPEGSVSTLKIQRTQQEDSAVYLCASSLWYNEQFFGPGTRLTVL.

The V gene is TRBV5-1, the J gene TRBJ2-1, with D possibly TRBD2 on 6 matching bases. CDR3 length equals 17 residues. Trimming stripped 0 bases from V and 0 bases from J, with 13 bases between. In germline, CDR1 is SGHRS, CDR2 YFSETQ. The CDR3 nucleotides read TGCGCCAGCAGCTTGGCGGGCGGGGCAAGCTCCTACAATGAGCAGTTCTTC. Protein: CASSLAGGASSYNEQFF. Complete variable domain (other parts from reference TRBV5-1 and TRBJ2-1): KAGVTQTPRYLIKTRGQQVTLSCSPISGHRSVSWYQQTPGQGLQFLFEYFSETQRNKGNFPGRFSGRQFSNSRSEMNVSTLELGDSALYLCASSLAGGASSYNEQFFGPGTRLTVL.

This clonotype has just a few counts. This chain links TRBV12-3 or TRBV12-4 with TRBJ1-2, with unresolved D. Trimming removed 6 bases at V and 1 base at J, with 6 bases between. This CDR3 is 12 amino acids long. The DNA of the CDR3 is TGTGCCAGCAGAACACGTAACTATGGCTACACCTTC. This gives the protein CASRTRNYGYTF.

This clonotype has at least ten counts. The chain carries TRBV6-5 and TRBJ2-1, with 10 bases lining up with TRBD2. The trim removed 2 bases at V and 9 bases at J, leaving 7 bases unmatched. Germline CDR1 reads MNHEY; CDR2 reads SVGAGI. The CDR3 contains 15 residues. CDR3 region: CASSYVSSGRGEQFF. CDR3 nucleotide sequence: TGTGCCAGCAGTTACGTATCTAGCGGGAGAGGTGAGCAGTTCTTC.

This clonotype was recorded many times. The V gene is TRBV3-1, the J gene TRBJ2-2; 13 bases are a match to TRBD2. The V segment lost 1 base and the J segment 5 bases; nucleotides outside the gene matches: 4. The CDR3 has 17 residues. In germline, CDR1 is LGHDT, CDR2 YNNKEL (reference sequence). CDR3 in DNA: TGTGCCAGCAGCCAAGCTGGACTAGCGGGAGTTACCGGGGAGCTGTTTTTT. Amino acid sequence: CASSQAGLAGVTGELFF.

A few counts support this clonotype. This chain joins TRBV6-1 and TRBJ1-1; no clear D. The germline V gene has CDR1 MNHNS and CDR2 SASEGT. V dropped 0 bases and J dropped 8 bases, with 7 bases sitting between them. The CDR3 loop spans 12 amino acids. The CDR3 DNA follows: TGTGCCAGCAGTGAAGCCCATGGGGAAGCTTTCTTT. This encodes CASSEAHGEAFF.

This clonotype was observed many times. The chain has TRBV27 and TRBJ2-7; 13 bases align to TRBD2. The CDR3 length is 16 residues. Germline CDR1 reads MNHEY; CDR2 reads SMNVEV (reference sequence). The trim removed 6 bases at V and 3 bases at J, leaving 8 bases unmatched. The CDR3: CASRIGGTSGIYEQYF. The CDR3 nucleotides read TGTGCCAGCAGGATCGGCGGGACTAGCGGGATCTACGAGCAGTACTTC.

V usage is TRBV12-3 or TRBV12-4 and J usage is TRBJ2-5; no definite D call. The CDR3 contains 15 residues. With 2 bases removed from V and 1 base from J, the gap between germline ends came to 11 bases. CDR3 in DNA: TGTGCCAGCAGTTTAAGGGCCGAACTCCAAGAGACCCAGTACTTC. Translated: CASSLRAELQETQYF.